This TCR beta chain stems from a study of blood T cell repertoires in COVID-19. Study-wide context: Material from acute and convalescent COVID-19 was sourced from the United States, Italy and Spain. From T cells, B-cell-depleted T cells, or PBMCs came the material, which was cDNA or gDNA.

The participants were between about 18 and 95 years old and came from 24 US areas. Before being deemed recovered, Cohort 3 donors had two negative PCRs, clearance, or symptom resolution. Repertoires were generated with immunoSEQ multiplex PCR, while TCRdb's copy carries only in-frame clones and drops some. The sample records about 190,000 clones, around 73% being singletons. This CDR3 is built from 12 residues. J lost 10 bases, V lost 8 bases, and 2 bases had no gene match. Germline V gene sequence: CDR1 MDHEN, CDR2 SYDVKM. The sample comprised PBMCs or T cells enriched from blood (not recorded which). This TCR was sampled from a woman aged 45-65 years who had recovered from COVID-19. The chain recombines TRBV28 with TRBJ1-6; 10 nucleotides match TRBD1. The CDR3 region is CASSDRGSPLHF. The DNA for the CDR3 is TGTGCCAGCTCGGACAGGGGGTCACCCCTCCACTTT.